Listed below are T cell receptor beta chains from one sample, sequenced in a study of T-cell reconstitution after alpha-beta-depleted transplantation in children. TCRdb called the PCR reads again in MiXCR, with one record for every CDR3 protein. Among some 120,000 distinct CDR3 sequences, 10% were seen once, and the ten largest hold roughly a third. The sample in question was PBMCs, obtained before TCRalphabeta/CD19-depleted stem cell transplant. Receptors were obtained from a boy aged 2-9 years with acute lymphoblastic leukemia, due to receive a stem cell transplant. Both conserved end residues are trimmed from each CDR3. Each record gives: V gene, D gene, J gene, CDR3 protein. The D gene is left open where the match is weak.

TRBV5-1	-	TRBJ2-5	ASSLGLDVYQETQY
TRBV15	-	TRBJ2-2	ATSSALGNTGELF
TRBV4-3	-	TRBJ1-3	ASSQDLSSGNTIY
TRBV27	-	TRBJ1-5	ASSLRLDSNQPQH
TRBV27	-	TRBJ2-5	ASSLLAEGAKTQY
TRBV7-9	TRBD2	TRBJ2-5	ASSPGRREWETQY
TRBV6-1	-	TRBJ2-1	ASSPQGRIYNEQF
TRBV27	-	TRBJ2-7	ASSKARDYEQY
TRBV13	TRBD1	TRBJ1-1	ASSAPRGDTEAF
TRBV7-9	-	TRBJ2-3	ASSQPGGSTDTQY
TRBV6-1	TRBD2	TRBJ2-2	ASSQTSGLTGELF
TRBV10-3	-	TRBJ1-2	AISETTVTGYGYT
TRBV5-6	TRBD1	TRBJ2-5	ASSPTGVGETQY
TRBV20-1	TRBD1	TRBJ2-7	SASNPTGDRREQY
TRBV12-3/TRBV12-4	-	TRBJ1-1	ASSLSGVATEAF
TRBV5-1	-	TRBJ1-3	ASSLEGVGNTIY
TRBV7-2	-	TRBJ2-7	ASSLARSYEQY
TRBV7-9	-	TRBJ2-1	ASSLQGPVYEQF
TRBV3-1	-	TRBJ2-3	ASSQVDTQY
TRBV6-2/TRBV6-3	TRBD1	TRBJ1-5	ASSYSLQGQPQH
TRBV7-3	-	TRBJ2-3	ASSYYAGAGGSTDTQY
TRBV12-3/TRBV12-4	-	TRBJ2-1	ASSSGSSDEQF
TRBV28	-	TRBJ2-4	ASSLNRLGEENIQY
TRBV5-1	-	TRBJ2-7	ASSFVGPSPYEQY
TRBV3-1	-	TRBJ2-6	ASSHFSGANVLT
TRBV24-1	-	TRBJ2-1	ATSEGGEQF
TRBV6-6	-	TRBJ2-1	ASSSLGGDEQF
TRBV12-3/TRBV12-4	TRBD1	TRBJ1-2	ASSPNPGTANYGYT
TRBV4-1	-	TRBJ1-3	ASSPAVENTIY
TRBV7-2	TRBD2	TRBJ2-3	ASSLNGRRADTQY
TRBV5-1	TRBD2	TRBJ2-1	ASSYTTSGTYNEQF
TRBV2	TRBD1	TRBJ2-2	ASNPGGRRNTGELF
TRBV18	-	TRBJ2-1	ASSPRGQGLNEQF
TRBV18	-	TRBJ2-7	ASSPPGTERYEQY
TRBV18	-	TRBJ2-5	ASSPPWRETQY
TRBV11-2	-	TRBJ1-1	ASSYSGGWGEAF
TRBV20-1	TRBD1	TRBJ1-3	SAADPGTGTSSGNTIY
TRBV11-2	-	TRBJ2-1	ASSFPKRGAPAYNEQF
TRBV5-1	-	TRBJ2-4	ASSPGGGFDKNIQY
TRBV6-5	TRBD1	TRBJ2-2	ASSYLGQGDNGELF
TRBV7-2	-	TRBJ1-4	ASSLVSTQANEKLF
TRBV3-1	-	TRBJ2-1	ASSQGAPASYNEQF
TRBV5-1	TRBD2	TRBJ2-7	ASSSVPSGPYEQY
TRBV5-1	-	TRBJ2-5	ASSLGARGETQY
TRBV7-2	TRBD2	TRBJ2-1	ASSLGGLAGANEQF
TRBV12-3/TRBV12-4	-	TRBJ2-7	ASSLNRGGYEQY
TRBV27	-	TRBJ2-6	ASRKANRVGGANVLT
TRBV20-1	-	TRBJ2-1	SARPHSLDEQF
TRBV12-3/TRBV12-4	-	TRBJ2-7	ASSLIPGDEQY
TRBV27	-	TRBJ1-1	ASSLISRVNTEAF
TRBV7-6	TRBD2	TRBJ2-1	ASSAGLGPNEQF
TRBV20-1	TRBD1	TRBJ2-4	SARGRRWEAKNIQY
TRBV20-1	-	TRBJ2-3	SASQGFTDTQY
TRBV7-6	TRBD1	TRBJ2-2	ASSSFTGAGELF
TRBV24-1	TRBD1	TRBJ2-5	ATRDRGYQETQY
TRBV15	-	TRBJ2-3	ATSRTGGTDTQY
TRBV12-3/TRBV12-4	-	TRBJ2-7	ASTTGAEVQY